These 28 T cell receptor beta chains share one sample of origin, sequenced in a study of blood T cell repertoires in COVID-19. Sequenced by immunoSEQ multiplex PCR; TCRdb stores in-frame clones only, minus some. Of over 120,000 clones in the sample, about 80% are singletons; the top ten hold 4.8%. Sequenced sample: peripheral blood. Receptor source: a human donor in a cohort sampled during active COVID-19.

V gene TRBV15 combines with J gene TRBJ2-7; 9 positions agree with TRBD2. Trimming removed 0 bases from V and 1 base from J; junction bases left unmatched: 4. The CDR3 has 16 amino acids. The V gene's germline CDR1 is LNHNV and CDR2 YYDKDF (reference sequence). Here the CDR3 reads CATSRDRSGRSYEQYV. The CDR3 coding sequence is TGTGCCACCAGCAGAGATCGCAGCGGGAGGTCCTACGAGCAGTACGTC.

The chain uses TRBV28 and TRBJ2-1, with D tentatively TRBD1 (5 bases). Germline V gene lookup returns CDR1 MDHEN and CDR2 SYDVKM. Trimming cost V 7 bases and J 4 bases, with 8 bases left between them. The CDR3 extends over 12 amino acids. The CDR3 DNA reads TGTGCCAGCACCAGACAGTACAATGAGCAGTTCTTC. Its translation: CASTRQYNEQFF.

V usage is TRBV7-2 and J usage is TRBJ2-7; 11 bases are shared with TRBD1. The CDR3 is made up of 15 amino acids. The germline V gene has CDR1 SGHTA and CDR2 FQGNSA. V dropped 1 base and J dropped 7; count of bases not matched to a gene: 6. The CDR3 sequence: CASSLVGQGAGEQYF. CDR3 in DNA: TGTGCCAGCAGCTTAGTAGGACAGGGGGCGGGTGAGCAGTACTTC.

This chain's CDR3 is CASRRQGIDTEAFF. In DNA form, the CDR3 reads TGTGCCAGCAGACGTCAGGGAATCGACACTGAAGCTTTCTTT. The J gene is TRBJ1-1, the V gene TRBV6-5; D possibly corresponds to TRBD1 (5 bases). Germline V gene data show CDR1 as MNHEY and CDR2 as SVGAGI. The CDR3 contains 14 residues. The V end lost 6 bases, the J end lost 3 bases, and 14 bases lay between the germline ends.

V gene TRBV28 combines with J gene TRBJ2-7, with 8 nucleotides matching TRBD2. J lost 6 bases, V lost 5 bases, and 12 bases had no gene match. This CDR3 is 15 amino acids long. The V gene's germline CDR1 is MDHEN and CDR2 SYDVKM. The CDR3 loop is CASSPPGGGTGEQYF. CDR3 in DNA: TGTGCCAGCAGTCCCCCCGGGGGGGGGACCGGCGAGCAGTACTTC.

This clone was picked up one time. J is TRBJ2-7 and V is TRBV7-9; D might be TRBD1 (6 bases). Germline assignment: CDR1 SEHNR and CDR2 FQNEAQ (reference sequence). The ends were cut back, 2 bases at V and 7 bases at J, with 12 bases in the middle. This CDR3 comprises 13 residues. DNA of the CDR3: TGTGCCAGCAGCTTACTACAGGGCACGGAGCAGTACTTC. This encodes CASSLLQGTEQYF.

At least ten counts were recorded for this clone. The V and J genes are TRBV9 and TRBJ2-3, with 14 positions matching TRBD2. Germline-derived CDR1 and CDR2 are SGDLS and YYNGEE. Trimming took 3 bases from V and 5 from J; bases not matched to a gene: 8. This CDR3 contains 17 residues. CDR3 nucleotide sequence: TGTGCCAGCAGCGCAGAGACTAGCGGGGGGGCCGTAGATACGCAGTATTTT. This translates into CASSAETSGGAVDTQYF. The full variable domain, with the rest looked up from reference TRBV9 and TRBJ2-3, is DSGVTQTPKHLITATGQRVTLRCSPRSGDLSVYWYQQSLDQGLQFLIQYYNGEERAKGNILERFSAQQFPDLHSELNLSSLELGDSALYFCASSAETSGGAVDTQYFGPGTRLTVL.

The rearrangement joins TRBV6-5 to TRBJ2-3; D is ambiguous. The germline V and J ends were trimmed by 6 bases and 1 base, with 5 bases remaining between them. This CDR3 contains 12 residues. Germline V lookup: CDR1 MNHEY, CDR2 SVGAGI. CDR3 in DNA: TGTGCCAGCAGACATGGCACAGATACGCAGTATTTT. Its protein is CASRHGTDTQYF.

The chain links TRBV6-5 to TRBJ2-7, with 8 bases that match TRBD1. After removal of 6 bases from V and 0 bases from J, the junction contained 7 bases not matched to a gene. CDR1 is MNHEY, CDR2 SVGAGI, per germline. This CDR3 contains 15 residues. This CDR3 is CASRRDRISSYEQYF. The CDR3 DNA reads TGTGCCAGCAGACGGGACAGGATTAGCTCCTACGAGCAGTACTTC.

A single count supports this clone. The J gene is TRBJ1-4, the V gene TRBV29-1, with D tentatively TRBD1 (6 bases). This CDR3 contains 14 residues. Germline V gives CDR1 SQVTM, CDR2 ANQGSEA. Trimming pared 5 bases from V and 8 bases from J, leaving 18 bases between. The CDR3: CSVSNRAGEEKLFF. The CDR3 DNA is TGCAGCGTTTCAAACAGGGCGGGGGAAGAAAAACTGTTTTTT.

This clone was observed a handful of times. V gene TRBV9 combines with J gene TRBJ1-1; 8 bases fit TRBD1. CDR3 length: 15 residues. Germline assignment: CDR1 SGDLS and CDR2 YYNGEE. The ends lost 4 bases at V and 6 bases at J; junction bases unmatched: 11. For the CDR3, the DNA is TGTGCCAGCAGCTCAGGACAGGGCAGGGCCTCTGAAGCTTTCTTT. Translated, it gives CASSSGQGRASEAFF.

The chain employs TRBV7-8 and TRBJ2-2; D remains ambiguous. V dropped 2 bases and J dropped 8 bases, with 15 bases sitting between them. This CDR3 has 15 residues. The germline V gene encodes CDR1 SGHVS and CDR2 FQNEAQ. DNA of the CDR3: TGTGCCAGCAGCTTATGGCCACGTTCACCTGGGGAGCTGTTTTTT. Encoded protein: CASSLWPRSPGELFF.

The gene calls are TRBV3-1 (or the pseudogene TRBV3-2) and TRBJ2-2; 7 bases agree with TRBD2. The trim removed 0 bases at V and 0 bases at J, leaving 4 bases unmatched. Per the germline V gene, CDR1 is LGHDT and CDR2 is YNNKEL (reference sequence). There are 17 residues in the CDR3. The CDR3 DNA follows: TGTGCCAGCAGCCAAGAGCCCGGGGGGACGAACACCGGGGAGCTGTTTTTT. Residues: CASSQEPGGTNTGELFF.

The chain uses TRBV2 and TRBJ1-5; 8 bases are a match to TRBD1. The V and J ends lost 4 bases and 5 bases, in that order; junction bases with no gene match: 4. This CDR3 is built from 14 residues. Germline CDR1 reads SNHLY; CDR2 reads FYNNEI. CDR3 sequence (DNA): TGTGCCAGCAGTGGGACAGGGCAGGATCAGCCCCAGCATTTT. This sequence encodes CASSGTGQDQPQHF.

The rearrangement uses TRBV5-1 and TRBJ2-5; D may be TRBD1 (6 bases). This CDR3 comprises 15 residues. V gave up 2 bases and J gave up 3 bases, with 14 bases separating them. Per germline, CDR1 SGHRS and CDR2 YFSETQ. The CDR3 DNA reads TGCGCCAGCAGCTTCAGGGGCTGGTCGGAAGAGACCCAGTACTTC. Protein: CASSFRGWSEETQYF. The whole variable domain, remainder taken from reference TRBV5-1 and TRBJ2-5, is KAGVTQTPRYLIKTRGQQVTLSCSPISGHRSVSWYQQTPGQGLQFLFEYFSETQRNKGNFPGRFSGRQFSNSRSEMNVSTLELGDSALYLCASSFRGWSEETQYFGPGTRLLVL.

The gene calls are TRBV6-6 and TRBJ2-5, with 10 bases aligning to TRBD2. Losses at the gene ends were 4 bases for V and 0 bases for J; bases not matched to a gene: 2. The CDR3 length is 15 residues. From germline, CDR1 is MNHNY and CDR2 SVGAGI (reference sequence). The CDR3, as DNA: TGTGCCAGCAGTTCTAGCGGGGGTTACCAAGAGACCCAGTACTTC. It codes for CASSSSGGYQETQYF.

V gene TRBV19 combines with J gene TRBJ1-2, with 10 bases fitting TRBD1. V was clipped by 6 bases and J by 5 bases; unmatched bases: 15. The CDR3 runs to 17 residues. The V gene's germline CDR1 is LNHDA and CDR2 SQIVND (reference sequence). The CDR3 nucleotides are TGTGCCAGTAGCACTTCGAACCGGGACAGGGGATTATATGGCTACACCTTC. This gives the protein CASSTSNRDRGLYGYTF.

The chain combines TRBV11-2 with TRBJ2-1; D ambiguous. The V gene's germline CDR1 is SGHAT and CDR2 FQNNGV. The CDR3 is 14 amino acids. V lost 0 bases and J 7 bases, leaving 10 bases between the germline ends. The CDR3 DNA reads TGTGCCAGCAGCTTAGATTCGTCTCTGAATGAGCAGTTCTTC. Protein: CASSLDSSLNEQFF.

This chain connects TRBV9 to TRBJ2-3, with 7 bases lining up with TRBD2. The germline CDR1 and CDR2 sequences are SGDLS and YYNGEE. V lost 4 bases, J lost 1 base, and 6 bases stayed unmatched. This CDR3 has 15 residues. In nucleotides, the CDR3 is TGTGCCAGCAGCTTAGGACTAGAAGGCACAGATACGCAGTATTTT. The encoded protein is CASSLGLEGTDTQYF.

The chain uses TRBV9 and TRBJ2-5; 7 bases are a match to TRBD1. The V gene end was trimmed by 4 bases and the J gene end by 3 bases; junction bases not matched to a gene: 6. This CDR3 has 14 residues. Germline loops: CDR1 SGDLS, CDR2 YYNGEE. The DNA for the CDR3 is TGTGCCAGCAGCAGACAGGGTCAGGAAGAGACCCAGTACTTC. Translation: CASSRQGQEETQYF.

The chain carries TRBV5-1 and TRBJ2-2; 9 bases align to TRBD2. Germline V gives CDR1 SGHRS, CDR2 YFSETQ. The CDR3 consists of 16 residues. Trimming cost V 4 bases and J 6 bases; bases outside gene matches: 10. The chain's CDR3 is CASSQLSGSSSGELFF. CDR3 DNA sequence: TGCGCCAGCAGCCAACTTAGCGGGAGTTCATCCGGGGAGCTGTTTTTT.

The chain uses TRBV5-1 and TRBJ2-3, with D unclear. From germline, CDR1 is SGHRS and CDR2 YFSETQ. Between the trimmed V and J ends, which lost 0 bases and 1 base, there was a span of 9 bases. This CDR3 contains 15 residues. CDR3 in DNA: TGCGCCAGCAGCTTGGTAGGAGATCGCACAGATACGCAGTATTTT. It yields the protein CASSLVGDRTDTQYF.

The chain couples TRBV7-9 to TRBJ2-5; tentative D call: TRBD1 (6 bases). Germline lookup yields CDR1 SEHNR and CDR2 FQNEAQ (reference sequence). The CDR3 is made up of 13 amino acids. Trimming stripped 3 bases from V and 6 bases from J, with 11 bases between. CDR3 nucleotide sequence: TGTGCCAGCAGCTTCGGCAGGGGACAGACCCAGTACTTC. Protein product: CASSFGRGQTQYF. Full variable domain (rest looked up from reference TRBV7-9 and TRBJ2-5): DTGVSQNPRHKITKRGQNVTFRCDPISEHNRLYWYRQTLGQGPEFLTYFQNEAQLEKSRLLSDRFSAERPKGSFSTLEIQRTEQGDSAMYLCASSFGRGQTQYFGPGTRLLVL.

The rearrangement uses TRBV7-9 and TRBJ2-3; TRBD2 matches at 7 bases. J was trimmed by 1 base and V by 11 bases; bases with no gene match: 9. This CDR3 spans 14 amino acids. Per the germline V gene, CDR1 is SEHNR and CDR2 is FQNEAQ (reference sequence). The CDR3 DNA follows: TGTGCCGGCATAGGACTAGGGGGCACAGATACGCAGTATTTT. Protein: CAGIGLGGTDTQYF.

J is TRBJ2-7 and V is TRBV29-1; a weak D match, TRBD2 (5 bases). This CDR3 region has 14 residues. Deletions cut 7 bases from V and 4 bases from J, with 20 bases between. CDR1 is SQVTM and CDR2 is ANQGSEA in the germline V gene. CDR3 bases: TGCAGCGGCCTACTAGTTTTTATCGAGTACGAGCAGTACGTC. Translating it yields CSGLLVFIEYEQYV.

The chain couples TRBV28 to TRBJ2-1, with a tentative D call TRBD2 (5 bases). The germline gives CDR1 MDHEN, CDR2 SYDVKM. V was clipped by 5 bases and J by 9 bases, with 8 bases between them. The CDR3 is made up of 11 amino acids. CDR3 in DNA: TGTGCCAGCAGTCGGACTTTTGAGCAGTTCTTC. As protein: CASSRTFEQFF.

The chain carries TRBV4-1 and TRBJ2-3; 13 positions match TRBD2. From germline, CDR1 is MGHRA and CDR2 YSYEKL. This CDR3 comprises 18 residues. V shed 4 bases, J shed 1 base, and the junction held 8 bases outside the gene matches. The CDR3 DNA follows: TGCGCCAGCAGCCTTCGGACTAGCGGGAGTACCGGCACAGATACGCAGTATTTT. This translates into CASSLRTSGSTGTDTQYF.

This clone has a single count. This chain uses TRBV5-1 with TRBJ2-3; D uncertain. The CDR3 runs to 14 residues. Germline lookup yields CDR1 SGHRS and CDR2 YFSETQ. The germline V and J ends were trimmed by 2 bases and 2 bases, with 9 bases remaining between them. CDR3 coding DNA: TGCGCCAGCAGCTTCGGCAGACACACAGATACGCAGTATTTT. Its translation: CASSFGRHTDTQYF.